Here is one T cell receptor (beta chain) with its context. The antigen is undetermined. Other nucleotide sequences in the sample specify the same CDR3. This specimen belongs to a study of T cell responses to AZD1222 COVID-19 vaccine. Study-level results: At 160-218 and 743-854, vaccine-associated CD4 TCRs were dominant, and they spanned spike.

Method: immunoSEQ multiplex PCR; TCRdb's copy keeps in-frame clones and lacks some. The table has around 77,000 clones, more than 75% seen once. Germline loops: CDR1 MNHEY, CDR2 SVGAGI. V was shortened by 5 bases and J by 3 bases, with 4 bases between the two germline ends. This CDR3 is 11 amino acids long. The receptor was isolated from an adult in good health. This specimen was peripheral blood, taken on day 0 of AZD1222 vaccination. V usage is TRBV6-5 and J usage is TRBJ1-1; D is undetermined. Here the CDR3 DNA reads TGTGCCAGCAGTCGGGACACTGAAGCTTTCTTT. Its translation: CASSRDTEAFF.